One and the same sample provided the 30 T cell receptor beta chains below, sequenced in a study of PD-1 blockade in classical Hodgkin lymphoma. Here immunoSEQ multiplex PCR was the method, and the copy in TCRdb shows in-frame clones only, minus some. Among some 96,000 clones, 80% to 95% were seen once, and the ten largest hold 2.8%. Exposure to brentuximab vedotin varied, and each patient had relapsed following autologous stem cell transplantation. The sequenced sample was peripheral blood mononuclear cells (PBMCs), obtained at baseline. These receptors were collected from a human donor with classical Hodgkin lymphoma.

CDR3 nucleotides: TGTGCCAGCAGTGGGCCGGCTAGCTCCTACGAGCAGTACTTC. Amino acids: CASSGPASSYEQYF. V and J are TRBV28 and TRBJ2-7; D remains unclear. The CDR3 extends over 14 amino acids. Trimming took off 5 bases at V and 0 bases at J, with 11 bases between the two ends. Germline CDR1 MDHEN, CDR2 SYDVKM.

The V gene is TRBV5-1, the J gene TRBJ2-7; D is possibly TRBD1 or TRBD2 (5 bases each). The V gene's germline CDR1 is SGHRS and CDR2 YFSETQ. This CDR3 is 15 amino acids long. With 3 bases removed from V and 0 bases from J, the gap between germline ends came to 13 bases. The CDR3 spells CASSWGRRSSYEQYF. In DNA form, the CDR3 reads TGCGCCAGCAGCTGGGGACGGAGAAGCTCCTACGAGCAGTACTTC.

V usage is TRBV19 and J usage is TRBJ2-1, with TRBD2 matching 7 bases. This CDR3 comprises 14 residues. The trim removed 4 bases at V and 7 bases at J, leaving 7 bases unmatched. In germline, CDR1 is LNHDA, CDR2 SQIVND (reference sequence). The CDR3 protein is CASSTPTSHNEQFF. As DNA, the CDR3 is TGTGCCAGTAGTACCCCGACTAGCCATAATGAGCAGTTCTTC.

The chain carries TRBV6-1 and TRBJ1-5; D ambiguous. V lost 1 base and J 3 bases, leaving 7 bases between the germline ends. CDR3 length: 14 amino acids. Germline CDR1 reads MNHNS; CDR2 reads SASEGT. The CDR3, as DNA: TGTGCCAGCAGTGAAGTCGGCCTCAATCAGCCCCAGCATTTT. It yields the protein CASSEVGLNQPQHF.

This clone was recorded only once. The CDR3 coding sequence is TGTGCCACCAGCAACGGACTAGCGGGAGCCGGCGGTGAGCAGTTCTTC. This sequence encodes CATSNGLAGAGGEQFF. V is TRBV15 and J is TRBJ2-1; 13 bases agree with TRBD2. CDR3 length equals 16 residues. The V gene's germline CDR1 is LNHNV and CDR2 YYDKDF (reference sequence). The V segment lost 4 bases and the J segment 9 bases; nucleotides outside the gene matches: 9.

The chain links TRBV5-6 to TRBJ2-2, with D hard to call. The length of the CDR3 is 11 residues. Trimming took 4 bases from V and 5 from J, leaving 3 bases between them. The germline CDR1 and CDR2 sequences are SGHDT and YYEEEE. Written as DNA, the CDR3 is TGTGCCAGCAGCACAACCGGGGAGCTGTTTTTT. Its translation is CASSTTGELFF.

The rearrangement uses TRBV6-6 and TRBJ2-1; D is uncertain. Germline values: CDR1 MNHNY, CDR2 SVGAGI (reference sequence). The ends were cut back, 8 bases at V and 3 bases at J, with 5 bases in the middle. CDR3 length: 11 amino acids. The CDR3 reads CASANYNEQFF. CDR3 bases: TGTGCCAGCGCGAACTACAATGAGCAGTTCTTC.

The gene calls are TRBV7-2 and TRBJ2-2, with a tentative D call TRBD1 (6 bases). Trimming shortened V by 4 bases and J by 2 bases, and 20 bases separated the two germline ends. Germline V lookup: CDR1 SGHTA, CDR2 FQGNSA. This CDR3 contains 18 residues. CDR3 amino acids: CASSSPFGQKLNTGELFF. CDR3 nucleotide sequence: TGTGCCAGCAGCTCCCCCTTCGGACAGAAACTTAACACCGGGGAGCTGTTTTTT.

The J gene is TRBJ1-4, the V gene TRBV7-9; TRBD1 agrees at 7 bases. The CDR3 covers 16 residues. Per germline, CDR1 SEHNR and CDR2 FQNEAQ (reference sequence). The V and J ends lost 7 bases and 6 bases, in that order; junction bases with no gene match: 14. For the CDR3, the DNA is TGTGCCAGCACCTCGGGAGCGGGACAGCCTGATGAAAAACTGTTTTTT. This sequence encodes CASTSGAGQPDEKLFF.

The V and J genes are TRBV9 and TRBJ2-3, with D possibly TRBD2 on 5 matching bases. Trimming stripped 3 bases from V and 2 bases from J, with 16 bases between. In germline, CDR1 is SGDLS, CDR2 YYNGEE. The CDR3 totals 16 residues. CDR3 DNA sequence: TGTGCCAGCAGCGGAAGACTAATGAGAGACACAGATACGCAGTATTTT. Translated: CASSGRLMRDTDTQYF.

This chain links TRBV11-2 with TRBJ1-1; D is uncertain. This CDR3 comprises 13 residues. Between the trimmed V and J ends, which lost 1 base and 3 bases, there was a span of 6 bases. In germline, CDR1 is SGHAT, CDR2 FQNNGV. CDR3 DNA: TGTGCCAGCAGCTTAGCCGGGGACACTGAAGCTTTCTTT. Amino acids: CASSLAGDTEAFF.

The chain uses TRBV29-1 and TRBJ2-7; the match to TRBD1 covers 8 bases. Germline V gene data show CDR1 as SQVTM and CDR2 as ANQGSEA. CDR3 size: 12 residues. J gave up 2 bases and V 5 bases, and 2 bases lay outside the gene matches. The CDR3 DNA reads TGCAGCGTTAAGGACAGGGCCTACGAGCAGTACTTC. Translating it yields CSVKDRAYEQYF.

V is TRBV15 and J is TRBJ1-1; D possibly corresponds to TRBD1 (5 bases). CDR1 and CDR2 from the germline V gene are LNHNV and YYDKDF (reference sequence). The CDR3 spans 14 residues. Trimming pared 0 bases from V and 4 bases from J, leaving 9 bases between. The CDR3 bases are TGTGCCACCAGCAGAGATACAGGACGCACTGAAGCTTTCTTT. Translation gives CATSRDTGRTEAFF.

The chain couples TRBV9 to TRBJ2-3, with D possibly TRBD1 on 5 matching bases. This CDR3 has 16 residues. Trimming left V 3 bases short and J 2 bases short, with 16 bases between. Germline lookup yields CDR1 SGDLS and CDR2 YYNGEE. CDR3 coding DNA: TGTGCCAGCAGCGCCCAGGGCGTTAGGTTCACAGATACGCAGTATTTT. Amino acid sequence: CASSAQGVRFTDTQYF.

The rearrangement uses TRBV19 and TRBJ2-7, with 7 bases fitting TRBD1. CDR3 size: 13 residues. Germline loops: CDR1 LNHDA, CDR2 SQIVND (reference sequence). The V gene end was trimmed by 4 bases and the J gene end by 6 bases; junction bases not matched to a gene: 6. This CDR3 reads CASSTTTGIEQYF. The CDR3 region has the DNA TGTGCCAGTAGTACTACGACAGGGATCGAGCAGTACTTC.

V and J are TRBV28 and TRBJ2-4, with D unclear. The CDR3 consists of 14 residues. Trimming removed 8 bases at V and 1 base at J, with 12 bases between. Germline V gives CDR1 MDHEN, CDR2 SYDVKM. Written as DNA, the CDR3 is TGTGCCAGCCATACTTTGGGGGCCAAAAACATTCAGTACTTC. It yields the protein CASHTLGAKNIQYF.

The genes are TRBV7-3 and TRBJ2-7, with 7 nucleotides matching TRBD2. The CDR3 loop spans 15 amino acids. Trimming took 2 bases from V and 3 from J; bases not matched to a gene: 7. CDR1 is SGHTA, CDR2 FQGTGA, per germline. The CDR3 here is CASSLVGGSLYEQYF. CDR3 DNA: TGTGCCAGCAGCTTAGTGGGAGGGTCTCTCTACGAGCAGTACTTC.

This chain connects TRBV12-5 to TRBJ2-3, with 11 bases matching TRBD2. This CDR3 comprises 17 residues. V lost 0 bases, J lost 2 bases, and 4 bases stayed unmatched. Germline V gives CDR1 LGHNT, CDR2 FRNRAP. The CDR3 DNA reads as TGTGCTAGTGGTTTGGTAACTAGCGGGAGCATCACAGATACGCAGTATTTT. Translating gives CASGLVTSGSITDTQYF.

The rearrangement joins TRBV11-2 to TRBJ2-7; D is tentatively TRBD1 or TRBD2 (6 bases each). This CDR3 has 15 amino acids. V shed 0 bases and J shed 2 bases, with 11 bases lying between them. Germline V CDR1 and CDR2: SGHAT, FQNNGV. Here the CDR3 DNA reads TGTGCCAGCAGCTTAGATCGACGGGGGCCCTACGAGCAGTACTTC. It yields the protein CASSLDRRGPYEQYF.

The chain couples TRBV25-1 to TRBJ2-5, with 10 bases matching TRBD1. V trimming: 7 bases; J trimming: 7 bases; junction bases outside the gene matches: 12. Germline CDR1 reads MGHDK; CDR2 reads SYGVNS. The CDR3 has 15 residues. The CDR3 here is CASNSPGQGISTQYF. CDR3 nucleotides: TGTGCCAGCAACTCACCGGGACAGGGGATTTCGACCCAGTACTTC.

The rearrangement joins TRBV29-1 to TRBJ2-1; 10 nucleotides agree with TRBD2. Germline CDR1 reads SQVTM; CDR2 reads ANQGSEA. V gave up 5 bases and J gave up 8 bases; unmatched junction bases: 9. This CDR3 is built from 14 residues. The CDR3 DNA reads as TGCAGCGTTCCCCTAGCGGGAGTTGGTGATGAGCAGTTCTTC. It translates to CSVPLAGVGDEQFF.

This rearrangement joins TRBV18 to TRBJ2-5, with 9 bases matching TRBD2. Losses at the gene ends were 3 bases for V and 4 bases for J; bases not matched to a gene: 6. There are 15 residues in the CDR3. CDR1 is KGHSH, CDR2 LQKENI, per germline. The CDR3 DNA is TGTGCCAGCTCACCCGAGCGGGAGGAGATAGAGACCCAGTACTTC. This gives the protein CASSPEREEIETQYF.

CDR3 protein: CASSWFPNTGELFF. DNA of the CDR3: TGTGCCAGCAGCTGGTTCCCAAACACCGGGGAGCTGTTTTTT. This sequence joins TRBV7-9 and TRBJ2-2; D gene ambiguous. This CDR3 is 14 amino acids long. V dropped 4 bases and J dropped 2 bases, with 8 bases sitting between them. Germline-derived CDR1 and CDR2 are SEHNR and FQNEAQ (reference sequence).

The CDR3 bases are TGTGCCAGTTCCCCACTTCCGGGACAGGGCTCCTACGAGCAGTACTTC. Translated, it gives CASSPLPGQGSYEQYF. The V call is TRBV14, the J call TRBJ2-7; TRBD1 matches at 9 bases. CDR3 length equals 16 residues. CDR1 and CDR2 from the germline V gene are SGHDN and FVKESK. The V and J ends lost 9 bases and 0 bases, in that order; junction bases with no gene match: 12.

The chain carries TRBV4-1 and TRBJ2-7; 12 bases are a match to TRBD1. The CDR3 covers 14 residues. Per the germline V gene, CDR1 is MGHRA and CDR2 is YSYEKL. With 6 bases clipped from V and 3 bases from J, the junction kept 3 bases outside the gene matches. Here the CDR3 reads CASRGTGGIYEQYF. The DNA of the CDR3 is TGCGCCAGCAGGGGGACAGGGGGCATCTACGAGCAGTACTTC.

The chain links TRBV25-1 to TRBJ2-1, with TRBD2 as a possible D gene (6 bases). CDR1 is MGHDK, CDR2 SYGVNS, per germline. Trimming took off 2 bases at V and 1 base at J, with 15 bases between the two ends. CDR3 length: 17 residues. CDR3 residues: CASSELTGVGSYNEQFF. The CDR3 region has the DNA TGTGCCAGCAGTGAACTTACGGGAGTAGGGTCCTACAATGAGCAGTTCTTC. Using reference TRBV25-1 and TRBJ2-1 for the parts outside the CDR3, the full variable domain is EADIYQTPRYLVIGTGKKITLECSQTMGHDKMYWYQQDPGMELHLIHYSYGVNSTEKGDLSSESTVSRIRTEHFPLTLESARPSHTSQYLCASSELTGVGSYNEQFFGPGTRLTVL.

The gene calls are TRBV7-6 and TRBJ2-7; possibly TRBD2 for D (5 bases). CDR3 length equals 15 residues. V shed 5 bases and J shed 0 bases, with 14 bases lying between them. CDR1 is SGHVS and CDR2 is FNYEAQ in the germline V gene. CDR3 protein: CASSMKSGGSYEQYF. CDR3 nucleotides: TGTGCCAGCAGCATGAAAAGCGGAGGCTCCTACGAGCAGTACTTC. Full variable domain (outside the CDR3, taken from reference TRBV7-6 and TRBJ2-7): GAGVSQSPRYKVTKRGQDVALRCDPISGHVSLYWYRQALGQGPEFLTYFNYEAQQDKSGLPNDRFSAERPEGSISTLTIQRTEQRDSAMYRCASSMKSGGSYEQYFGPGTRLTVT.

The J gene is TRBJ2-7, the V gene TRBV28; the match to TRBD1 covers 9 bases. Unmatched junction bases numbered 24, after V lost 6 bases and J lost 6 bases. CDR3 size: 19 residues. CDR1 is MDHEN and CDR2 is SYDVKM in the germline V gene. CDR3 loop: CASRLNAGTGTIRAGEQYF. DNA of the CDR3: TGTGCCAGCAGGCTGAACGCCGGGACAGGGACTATAAGGGCTGGCGAGCAGTACTTC.

The chain carries TRBV5-6 and TRBJ2-7; 7 bases match TRBD2. The CDR3 contains 14 residues. V lost 6 bases and J lost 0; bases outside the gene matches: 6. Germline CDR1 SGHDT, CDR2 YYEEEE. The CDR3 reads CASKLRGSSYEQYF. Written as DNA, the CDR3 is TGTGCCAGCAAATTGCGGGGGAGCTCCTACGAGCAGTACTTC.

The chain employs TRBV27 and TRBJ2-7; D perhaps matches TRBD1 (7 bases). Per the germline V gene, CDR1 is MNHEY and CDR2 is SMNVEV (reference sequence). The CDR3 is made up of 15 amino acids. V lost 2 bases to trimming and J lost 3 bases, with 14 bases between them. The CDR3, as DNA: TGTGCCAGCAGTTTAGACGCAGGGGGGATCTACGAGCAGTACTTC. This translates into CASSLDAGGIYEQYF.